This is a list of T cell receptor beta chains from one sample in a study of cytomegalovirus exposure and HLA in healthy donors. Assay: immunoSEQ multiplex PCR; the TCRdb copy retains only in-frame clones and omits some. Of more than 85,000 clones in the sample, 85% to 95% are singletons; the top ten hold approximately 1.1%. Sequenced sample: PBMCs. Receptors originate from a woman under 40 in good health and CMV-seropositive. The CDR3 runs from the conserved cysteine through the conserved F or W. The D gene is left open where the match is weak. Size tells how often a clone was seen (once, few, many) or the class of an expanded clone, and some rows leave it out.

abundance,v_gene,j_gene,d_gene,CDR3aa,CDR3nt
-,TRBV2,TRBJ1-2,TRBD1,CASRTDRGDGYTF,TGTGCCAGCAGGACCGACAGGGGGGATGGCTACACCTTC
few,TRBV28,TRBJ1-2,TRBD1,CASRQTGVYGYTF,TGTGCCAGCAGGCAGACAGGGGTCTATGGCTACACCTTC
-,TRBV7-9,TRBJ1-4,TRBD1,CASSATWDSQEKLFF,TGTGCCAGCAGCGCCACTTGGGACAGTCAAGAAAAACTGTTTTTT
once,TRBV9,TRBJ2-6,-,CASSVAGAGANVLTF,TGTGCCAGCAGCGTAGCAGGGGCCGGGGCCAACGTCCTGACTTTC
-,TRBV19,TRBJ2-7,TRBD2,CATKTSGFPYEQYF,TGTGCCACGAAGACTAGCGGGTTCCCCTACGAGCAGTACTTC
-,TRBV6-5,TRBJ2-1,TRBD2,CASSYRTSGRSNEQFF,TGTGCCAGCAGTTACCGGACTAGCGGAAGGAGTAATGAGCAGTTCTTC
-,TRBV11-2,TRBJ2-1,TRBD2,CASSLEGLAGTSPFF,TGTGCCAGCAGCTTAGAAGGACTAGCGGGGACATCCCCGTTCTTC
-,TRBV30,TRBJ1-1,-,CAWSVPRANTEAFF,TGTGCCTGGAGTGTCCCTAGAGCGAACACTGAAGCTTTCTTT
-,TRBV6-1,TRBJ2-7,TRBD1,CASSAQGAHYEQYF,TGTGCCAGCAGTGCACAGGGGGCTCACTACGAGCAGTACTTC
few,TRBV10-1,TRBJ2-7,-,CASGPPTYEQYF,TGCGCCAGCGGGCCCCCAACCTACGAGCAGTACTTC
few,TRBV4-3,TRBJ1-5,-,CASSQDGGGNQPQHF,TGCGCCAGCAGCCAAGACGGGGGTGGCAATCAGCCCCAGCATTTT
-,TRBV7-9,TRBJ1-1,-,CASSLVQMNTEAFF,TGTGCCAGCAGCTTAGTACAGATGAACACTGAAGCTTTCTTT
-,TRBV27,TRBJ2-1,-,CASSSTPYAMSYNEQFF,TGTGCCAGCAGTTCAACCCCCTACGCAATGTCCTACAATGAGCAGTTCTTC
-,TRBV10-3,TRBJ2-7,TRBD2,CASGSRTYEQYF,TGTGCCAGCGGGAGTCGGACCTACGAGCAGTACTTC
-,TRBV2,TRBJ2-5,TRBD2,CASTWGQLAGVSETQYF,TGTGCCAGCACATGGGGCCAACTAGCGGGAGTTAGTGAGACCCAGTACTTC
-,TRBV28,TRBJ1-4,-,CATTSRVNEKLFF,TGTGCCACCACGAGCCGGGTGAATGAAAAACTGTTTTTT
-,TRBV2,TRBJ2-1,-,CASSAPGGLGDNEQFF,TGTGCCAGCAGTGCCCCCGGAGGTCTCGGAGACAATGAGCAGTTCTTC
-,TRBV7-9,TRBJ2-2,-,CASSLAVTPNTGELFF,TGTGCCAGCAGCTTAGCAGTGACTCCGAACACCGGGGAGCTGTTTTTT
-,TRBV5-1,TRBJ1-1,-,CASSQPQGSVSTEAFF,TGCGCCAGCAGTCAACCCCAGGGGTCGGTGAGCACTGAAGCTTTCTTT
-,TRBV9,TRBJ2-1,-,CASSPTLALPDNEQFF,TGTGCCAGCAGCCCCACCCTAGCGCTCCCGGACAATGAGCAGTTCTTC
-,TRBV4-2,TRBJ2-3,TRBD2,CASRLFLAGVTDTQYF,TGTGCCAGCAGACTCTTTTTAGCGGGAGTTACAGATACGCAGTATTTT
-,TRBV27,TRBJ2-3,-,CASSFRGDTQYF,TGTGCCAGCAGTTTTCGGGGAGATACGCAGTATTTT
-,TRBV10-3,TRBJ1-2,TRBD1,CATYDRADNYGYTF,TGTGCCACGTATGACAGGGCGGATAACTATGGCTACACCTTC
-,TRBV15,TRBJ1-5,-,CATSRGGASQPQHF,TGTGCCACCAGCAGAGGCGGAGCTTCTCAGCCCCAGCATTTT
once,TRBV5-1,TRBJ1-1,-,CASSWGGPSRAEAFF,TGCGCCAGCAGCTGGGGAGGCCCCAGTAGGGCTGAAGCTTTCTTT
-,TRBV25-1,TRBJ1-4,TRBD1,CASSERGQGNEKLFF,TGTGCCAGCAGTGAAAGGGGACAGGGTAATGAAAAACTGTTTTTT
-,TRBV29-1,TRBJ1-1,-,CSASYRLINTEAFF,TGCAGCGCCAGTTACAGGCTTATAAACACTGAAGCTTTCTTT
-,TRBV7-6,TRBJ2-7,TRBD1,CASSLNRGLGEQYF,TGTGCCAGCAGCTTAAACAGGGGGCTAGGGGAGCAGTACTTC
-,TRBV29-1,TRBJ1-1,TRBD1,CSARTGGMNTEAFF,TGCAGCGCCCGGACAGGGGGAATGAACACTGAAGCTTTCTTT
-,TRBV29-1,TRBJ1-1,-,CSASSRGVGTEAFF,TGCAGCGCATCAAGCCGGGGGGTCGGCACTGAAGCTTTCTTT
-,TRBV28,TRBJ2-1,TRBD1,CASSLWGRGRINEQFF,TGTGCCAGCAGTTTATGGGGCAGGGGGCGCATCAATGAGCAGTTCTTC
-,TRBV11-3,TRBJ2-1,-,CASSLDASGVGREQFF,TGTGCCAGCAGCTTAGATGCGAGCGGTGTTGGGCGTGAGCAGTTCTTC
-,TRBV5-8,TRBJ2-2,TRBD1,CASSLRDRGFGELFF,TGTGCCAGCAGCTTGAGGGACAGGGGTTTCGGGGAGCTGTTTTTT
-,TRBV28,TRBJ2-3,TRBD2,CASSLFRASGRLRTDTQYF,TGTGCCAGCAGTTTATTTCGAGCTAGCGGGAGGCTTCGCACAGATACGCAGTATTTT
-,TRBV6-1,TRBJ2-4,-,CASRSRVVKNIQYF,TGTGCCAGCAGGTCCAGGGTGGTCAAAAACATTCAGTACTTC
-,TRBV10-2,TRBJ1-1,TRBD1,CASSELTGVSTEAFF,TGCGCCAGCAGTGAGTTAACAGGGGTCTCAACTGAAGCTTTCTTT
-,TRBV6-5,TRBJ2-7,-,CASSYSILQIYEQYF,TGTGCCAGCAGTTACTCTATTTTGCAGATATACGAGCAGTACTTC
-,TRBV18,TRBJ2-7,-,CASSRIDYAYEQYF,TGTGCCAGCTCTCGCATCGACTACGCATACGAGCAGTACTTC
-,TRBV19,TRBJ1-1,-,CATIDRANTEAFF,TGTGCCACAATCGACAGAGCGAACACTGAAGCTTTCTTT
-,TRBV10-3,TRBJ2-7,-,CAISEGGVGYEQYF,TGTGCCATCAGTGAGGGAGGAGTAGGCTACGAGCAGTACTTC
once,TRBV27,TRBJ2-1,TRBD2,CASSPLLTSGDNEQFF,TGTGCCAGCAGTCCCCTTCTGACTAGCGGAGACAATGAGCAGTTCTTC
once,TRBV27,TRBJ2-7,TRBD1,CASSFLGQARDEQYF,TGTGCCAGCAGTTTCCTGGGACAGGCTCGGGACGAGCAGTACTTC
-,TRBV6-5,TRBJ2-7,-,CASRKPGLPWEQYF,TGTGCCAGCAGAAAACCGGGACTGCCCTGGGAGCAGTACTTC
-,TRBV7-2,TRBJ2-5,TRBD1,CASSTRQGLETQYF,TGTGCCAGCAGCACCAGACAGGGGTTGGAGACCCAGTACTTC
-,TRBV7-2,TRBJ2-1,TRBD2,CASSNSGGLQGEQFF,TGTGCCAGCAGCAATAGCGGGGGCCTCCAGGGTGAGCAGTTCTTC
-,TRBV6-5,TRBJ2-3,TRBD2,CASGPSGHTDTQYF,TGTGCCAGCGGGCCTAGCGGACACACAGATACGCAGTATTTT
-,TRBV5-6,TRBJ1-3,-,CASSLEGDSGNTIYF,TGTGCCAGCAGCTTGGAGGGGGACTCTGGAAACACCATATATTTT
-,TRBV7-9,TRBJ2-3,-,CASSGAAGTDTQYF,TGTGCCAGCAGTGGGGCGGCGGGCACAGATACGCAGTATTTT
-,TRBV4-3,TRBJ1-1,-,CASSQDPYTEAFF,TGCGCCAGCAGCCAAGACCCCTACACTGAAGCTTTCTTT
-,TRBV7-2,TRBJ2-3,-,CASSRAGLSTDTQYF,TGTGCCAGCAGCCGTGCGGGCCTTAGCACAGATACGCAGTATTTT
-,TRBV4-3,TRBJ1-3,-,CASSRQSTSGNTIYF,TGCGCCAGCAGCCGACAGAGTACCTCTGGAAACACCATATATTTT
-,TRBV11-2,TRBJ2-1,TRBD2,CASTDTGTSGRTYNEQFF,TGTGCCAGCACCGATACCGGGACTAGCGGAAGGACATACAATGAGCAGTTCTTC
-,TRBV7-9,TRBJ2-1,TRBD2,CASSSERESSYNEQFF,TGTGCCAGCAGTTCCGAGCGGGAGAGCTCCTACAATGAGCAGTTCTTC
-,TRBV7-2,TRBJ2-5,-,CASSLDWAGRETQYF,TGTGCCAGCAGCTTAGATTGGGCAGGGCGGGAGACCCAGTACTTC